This T cell receptor (beta chain) was sequenced for a study of T cell repertoires in cytomegalovirus infection. On the study more broadly: Based on public TCR beta signatures, there were indications of CMV infection and of a matching HLA type.

Worth noting for this clonotype: Its antigen remains unknown.

The germline gives CDR1 SGHRS, CDR2 YFSETQ. The V gene lost 0 bases and the J gene lost 0 bases, with 12 bases spanning the gap. The CDR3 covers 16 residues. TCRdb itself ran the reads through MiXCR, one entry per CDR3 protein. The sample holds a few hundred thousand distinct CDR3 sequences, 15% to 20% seen once. Study-wide results and limits: In two of eight donors, the top clonotype was HLA-C-restricted CMV-specific. The cumulative frequency of public TCR beta families distinguished individuals who carried CMV together with the relevant HLA.

This clonotype originated in a human donor in good health (CMV status not recorded). Some clones in this sample may be carry-over from other donors' samples. The chain couples TRBV5-1 to TRBJ1-1, with D hard to call. What was sequenced was PBMCs. CDR3 bases: TGCGCCAGCAGCTTGGAAGGGCCGGGAATGAACACTGAAGCTTTCTTT. This encodes CASSLEGPGMNTEAFF.